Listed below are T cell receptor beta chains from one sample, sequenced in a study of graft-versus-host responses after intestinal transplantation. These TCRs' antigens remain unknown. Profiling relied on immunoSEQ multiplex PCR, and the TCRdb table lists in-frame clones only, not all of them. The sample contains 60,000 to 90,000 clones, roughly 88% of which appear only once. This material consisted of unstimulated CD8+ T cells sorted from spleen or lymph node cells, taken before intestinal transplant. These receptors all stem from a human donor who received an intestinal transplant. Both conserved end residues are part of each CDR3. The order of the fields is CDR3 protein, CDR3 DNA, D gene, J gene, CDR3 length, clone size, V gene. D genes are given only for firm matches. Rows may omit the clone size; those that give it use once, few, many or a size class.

cdr3_aa: CASSLRDRGTGANVLTF; cdr3_nt: TGTGCCAGCAGCCTCCGGGACAGGGGGACCGGGGCCAACGTCCTGACTTTC; d_call: TRBD1; j_call: TRBJ2-6; cdr3_length: 17; clone_size: .; v_call: TRBV11-1
cdr3_aa: CASSQDRGAAGELFF; cdr3_nt: TGCGCCAGCAGCCAAGATAGGGGTGCTGCCGGGGAGCTGTTTTTT; d_call: .; j_call: TRBJ2-2; cdr3_length: 15; clone_size: .; v_call: TRBV4-1
cdr3_aa: CASKTSGEETQYF; cdr3_nt: TGTGCCAGCAAGACTAGCGGGGAAGAGACCCAGTACTTC; d_call: TRBD2; j_call: TRBJ2-5; cdr3_length: 13; clone_size: .; v_call: TRBV27
cdr3_aa: CASTTGTSGEYNEQFF; cdr3_nt: TGTGCCAGCACCACCGGGACTAGCGGGGAATACAATGAGCAGTTCTTC; d_call: TRBD2; j_call: TRBJ2-1; cdr3_length: 16; clone_size: once; v_call: TRBV6-9
cdr3_aa: CSVDRLNTEAFF; cdr3_nt: TGCAGCGTGGACAGGTTGAACACTGAAGCTTTCTTT; d_call: TRBD1; j_call: TRBJ1-1; cdr3_length: 12; clone_size: few; v_call: TRBV29-1
cdr3_aa: CASSPGQGAYEQYF; cdr3_nt: TGCGCCAGCAGCCCGGGACAGGGGGCCTACGAGCAGTACTTC; d_call: TRBD1; j_call: TRBJ2-7; cdr3_length: 14; clone_size: .; v_call: TRBV5-1
cdr3_aa: CASSQVPNEKLFF; cdr3_nt: TGTGCCAGCAGCCAGGTCCCTAATGAAAAACTGTTTTTT; d_call: .; j_call: TRBJ1-4; cdr3_length: 13; clone_size: .; v_call: TRBV9
cdr3_aa: CASCLAGPSTDTQYF; cdr3_nt: TGTGCCAGCTGCTTAGCGGGGCCTAGCACAGATACGCAGTATTTT; d_call: TRBD2; j_call: TRBJ2-3; cdr3_length: 15; clone_size: .; v_call: TRBV2
cdr3_aa: CASSEYLAGDQETQYF; cdr3_nt: TGTGCCAGCAGTGAATATCTAGCGGGGGACCAAGAGACCCAGTACTTC; d_call: TRBD2; j_call: TRBJ2-5; cdr3_length: 16; clone_size: .; v_call: TRBV25-1
cdr3_aa: CASSSSSGAYNEQFF; cdr3_nt: TGTGCCAGCAGCTCCTCTAGCGGGGCCTACAATGAGCAGTTCTTC; d_call: TRBD2; j_call: TRBJ2-1; cdr3_length: 15; clone_size: .; v_call: TRBV7-9
cdr3_aa: CASSQVQGGEDYGYTF; cdr3_nt: TGCGCCAGCAGCCAAGTCCAGGGGGGTGAGGACTATGGCTACACCTTC; d_call: TRBD1; j_call: TRBJ1-2; cdr3_length: 16; clone_size: .; v_call: TRBV4-1
cdr3_aa: CASSSPWTSVNEQFF; cdr3_nt: TGTGCCAGCAGCTCTCCTTGGACTAGCGTGAATGAGCAGTTCTTC; d_call: TRBD2; j_call: TRBJ2-1; cdr3_length: 15; clone_size: once; v_call: TRBV13
cdr3_aa: CASSPSKRGSNYGYTF; cdr3_nt: TGCGCCAGCAGCCCCTCTAAACGGGGGTCTAACTATGGCTACACCTTC; d_call: .; j_call: TRBJ1-2; cdr3_length: 16; clone_size: .; v_call: TRBV4-1
cdr3_aa: CASSFDLAGAKLTYEQYF; cdr3_nt: TGTGCCAGCAGCTTTGATCTAGCGGGGGCCAAACTAACCTACGAGCAGTACTTC; d_call: TRBD2; j_call: TRBJ2-7; cdr3_length: 18; clone_size: .; v_call: TRBV5-4
cdr3_aa: CASSQVAGSSGNTIYF; cdr3_nt: TGCGCCAGCAGCCAAGTAGCGGGGAGCTCTGGAAACACCATATATTTT; d_call: .; j_call: TRBJ1-3; cdr3_length: 16; clone_size: .; v_call: TRBV4-1
cdr3_aa: CSATGGTEAFF; cdr3_nt: TGCAGTGCCACCGGGGGCACTGAAGCTTTCTTT; d_call: .; j_call: TRBJ1-1; cdr3_length: 11; clone_size: once; v_call: TRBV20-1
cdr3_aa: CASSRDRGGGGELFF; cdr3_nt: TGTGCCAGCAGCCGGGACAGGGGAGGAGGCGGGGAGCTGTTTTTT; d_call: TRBD1; j_call: TRBJ2-2; cdr3_length: 15; clone_size: .; v_call: TRBV5-6
cdr3_aa: CASSQNTEAFF; cdr3_nt: TGTGCCAGTAGTCAGAACACTGAAGCTTTCTTT; d_call: .; j_call: TRBJ1-1; cdr3_length: 11; clone_size: .; v_call: TRBV19
cdr3_aa: CASSLPRGYEQYF; cdr3_nt: TGTGCCAGCAGCTTACCGCGGGGATACGAGCAGTACTTC; d_call: .; j_call: TRBJ2-7; cdr3_length: 13; clone_size: .; v_call: TRBV5-6
cdr3_aa: CASSDSINYGYTF; cdr3_nt: TGCGCCAGCAGTGACAGTATTAACTATGGCTACACCTTC; d_call: .; j_call: TRBJ1-2; cdr3_length: 13; clone_size: .; v_call: TRBV10-1
cdr3_aa: CASSPMGGTEAFF; cdr3_nt: TGTGCCAGCAGCCCGATGGGGGGCACTGAAGCTTTCTTT; d_call: .; j_call: TRBJ1-1; cdr3_length: 13; clone_size: .; v_call: TRBV7-6
cdr3_aa: CASSEAPGDIQYF; cdr3_nt: TGTGCCAGCAGTGAGGCACCGGGGGACATTCAGTACTTC; d_call: .; j_call: TRBJ2-4; cdr3_length: 13; clone_size: .; v_call: TRBV2
cdr3_aa: CASSLFVGQGLGFGPEETQYF; cdr3_nt: TGCGCCAGCAGCTTGTTTGTCGGACAGGGGCTGGGATTTGGCCCAGAAGAGACCCAGTACTTC; d_call: TRBD1; j_call: TRBJ2-5; cdr3_length: 21; clone_size: .; v_call: TRBV5-1
cdr3_aa: CASSLTYQGIEETQYF; cdr3_nt: TGTGCCAGCAGCCTTACCTATCAGGGGATAGAGGAGACCCAGTACTTC; d_call: .; j_call: TRBJ2-5; cdr3_length: 16; clone_size: .; v_call: TRBV11-1
cdr3_aa: CASRGGGTQYF; cdr3_nt: TGTGCCAGCAGGGGGGGTGGTACGCAGTATTTT; d_call: .; j_call: TRBJ2-3; cdr3_length: 11; clone_size: .; v_call: TRBV5-6
cdr3_aa: CASSVQGRPDTQYF; cdr3_nt: TGTGCCAGCAGTGTACAGGGACGGCCAGATACGCAGTATTTT; d_call: .; j_call: TRBJ2-3; cdr3_length: 14; clone_size: .; v_call: TRBV27
cdr3_aa: CASRPDRDNTGELFF; cdr3_nt: TGTGCTAGCAGACCAGACAGAGACAACACCGGGGAGCTGTTTTTT; d_call: .; j_call: TRBJ2-2; cdr3_length: 15; clone_size: .; v_call: TRBV7-7
cdr3_aa: CASSPRQGPGQPQHF; cdr3_nt: TGTGCCAGCAGCCCGCGACAGGGGCCGGGCCAGCCCCAGCATTTT; d_call: TRBD1; j_call: TRBJ1-5; cdr3_length: 15; clone_size: .; v_call: TRBV7-8
cdr3_aa: CASTPTSGPSYNEQFF; cdr3_nt: TGTGCCAGCACCCCGACTAGCGGGCCGTCCTACAATGAGCAGTTCTTC; d_call: TRBD2; j_call: TRBJ2-1; cdr3_length: 16; clone_size: .; v_call: TRBV2
cdr3_aa: CASSEIWGTGGRTEAFF; cdr3_nt: TGTGCCAGCAGTGAAATCTGGGGGACAGGGGGCCGAACTGAAGCTTTCTTT; d_call: TRBD1; j_call: TRBJ1-1; cdr3_length: 17; clone_size: .; v_call: TRBV2
cdr3_aa: CASSLEGNEQFF; cdr3_nt: TGTGCCAGCAGCTTGGAGGGGAATGAGCAGTTCTTC; d_call: .; j_call: TRBJ2-1; cdr3_length: 12; clone_size: .; v_call: TRBV5-4
cdr3_aa: CASSYSPGGRSETQYF; cdr3_nt: TGTGCCAGCAGTTACTCACCCGGAGGCAGGTCAGAGACCCAGTACTTC; d_call: .; j_call: TRBJ2-5; cdr3_length: 16; clone_size: .; v_call: TRBV6-6
cdr3_aa: CASSLDRNTGELFF; cdr3_nt: TGTGCCAGCAGTCTGGACAGAAACACCGGGGAGCTGTTTTTT; d_call: .; j_call: TRBJ2-2; cdr3_length: 14; clone_size: .; v_call: TRBV14
cdr3_aa: CASSPGGTGAQPQHF; cdr3_nt: TGTGCCAGCTCACCGGGCGGGACAGGGGCTCAGCCCCAGCATTTT; d_call: TRBD1; j_call: TRBJ1-5; cdr3_length: 15; clone_size: .; v_call: TRBV18
cdr3_aa: CASSFQPGRAKETQYF; cdr3_nt: TGCGCCAGCAGCTTCCAACCCGGCAGGGCAAAAGAGACCCAGTACTTC; d_call: .; j_call: TRBJ2-5; cdr3_length: 16; clone_size: .; v_call: TRBV5-1
cdr3_aa: CASSVPGQGETEAFF; cdr3_nt: TGTGCCAGCAGCGTTCCGGGACAGGGGGAGACTGAAGCTTTCTTT; d_call: TRBD1; j_call: TRBJ1-1; cdr3_length: 15; clone_size: .; v_call: TRBV5-5
cdr3_aa: CASGPGGLEQYF; cdr3_nt: TGTGCCAGTGGGCCGGGGGGCCTCGAGCAGTACTTC; d_call: .; j_call: TRBJ2-7; cdr3_length: 12; clone_size: .; v_call: TRBV9
cdr3_aa: CASGEGLIGYTF; cdr3_nt: TGTGCTAGTGGAGAAGGACTCATCGGCTACACCTTC; d_call: .; j_call: TRBJ1-2; cdr3_length: 12; clone_size: .; v_call: TRBV12-5
cdr3_aa: CASSSGFTEQFF; cdr3_nt: TGTGCCAGCAGTTCAGGGTTTACTGAGCAGTTCTTC; d_call: .; j_call: TRBJ2-1; cdr3_length: 12; clone_size: .; v_call: TRBV11-2
cdr3_aa: CATGGSGEADTQYF; cdr3_nt: TGTGCCACCGGAGGGAGCGGGGAAGCAGATACGCAGTATTTT; d_call: TRBD2; j_call: TRBJ2-3; cdr3_length: 14; clone_size: .; v_call: TRBV5-6
cdr3_aa: CASSQVGTGGETQYF; cdr3_nt: TGCGCCAGCAGCCAAGTGGGGACAGGGGGGGAGACCCAGTACTTC; d_call: TRBD1; j_call: TRBJ2-5; cdr3_length: 15; clone_size: .; v_call: TRBV4-1
cdr3_aa: CASSGGSVKNIQYF; cdr3_nt: TGTGCCAGCTCGGGTGGGTCAGTCAAAAACATTCAGTACTTC; d_call: .; j_call: TRBJ2-4; cdr3_length: 14; clone_size: .; v_call: TRBV11-2
cdr3_aa: CASSFPGGDTQYF; cdr3_nt: TGTGCCAGCAGCTTCCCAGGGGGAGATACGCAGTATTTT; d_call: TRBD1; j_call: TRBJ2-3; cdr3_length: 13; clone_size: .; v_call: TRBV5-6
cdr3_aa: CASSPRAANTGELFF; cdr3_nt: TGTGCCAGCAGCCCGCGGGCTGCGAACACCGGGGAGCTGTTTTTT; d_call: .; j_call: TRBJ2-2; cdr3_length: 15; clone_size: .; v_call: TRBV13
cdr3_aa: CASSVVTGTDTQYF; cdr3_nt: TGTGCCAGCAGCGTAGTAACAGGCACAGATACGCAGTATTTT; d_call: .; j_call: TRBJ2-3; cdr3_length: 14; clone_size: .; v_call: TRBV9
cdr3_aa: CASSLGSRTELSGNTIYF; cdr3_nt: TGTGCCAGCAGCTTAGGGAGTAGGACAGAACTCTCTGGAAACACCATATATTTT; d_call: .; j_call: TRBJ1-3; cdr3_length: 18; clone_size: .; v_call: TRBV7-6